These T cell receptor beta chains were read from a single sample in a study of cytomegalovirus exposure and HLA in healthy donors. This table comes from immunoSEQ multiplex PCR, and its TCRdb copy is limited to in-frame clones, with some not included. The top ten hold 2% to 3% of the sample, which has about 140,000 clones, 80% seen once. Sequencing was done on a sample of PBMCs. The receptors were gathered from a middle-aged man in good health and CMV-seronegative. Both conserved end residues are trimmed from each CDR3. The order of the fields is V gene, J gene, CDR3 length, CDR3 protein.

V gene: TRBV7-8
J gene: TRBJ2-3
CDR3 length: 15
CDR3 protein: ASSLVSGSGGTDTQY

V gene: TRBV6-1
J gene: TRBJ2-7
CDR3 length: 8
CDR3 protein: ATEEYEQY

V gene: TRBV19
J gene: TRBJ2-1
CDR3 length: 15
CDR3 protein: ASSPQSGRSSYNEQF

V gene: TRBV7-9
J gene: TRBJ2-5
CDR3 length: 11
CDR3 protein: ASSFSGSETQY

V gene: TRBV7-9
J gene: TRBJ1-1
CDR3 length: 13
CDR3 protein: ASSYSGGMNTEAF

V gene: TRBV18
J gene: TRBJ2-1
CDR3 length: 14
CDR3 protein: ASSPGTSGSVDEQF

V gene: TRBV4-1
J gene: TRBJ1-5
CDR3 length: 13
CDR3 protein: ASSQDRRDNQPQH

V gene: TRBV5-6
J gene: TRBJ2-3
CDR3 length: 12
CDR3 protein: ASSPRTSVWSQY

V gene: TRBV12-2
J gene: TRBJ2-3
CDR3 length: 17
CDR3 protein: ASRLGSLYLAGASDTQY

V gene: TRBV18
J gene: TRBJ2-5
CDR3 length: 13
CDR3 protein: ASSPPVGARETQY

V gene: TRBV15
J gene: TRBJ1-5
CDR3 length: 13
CDR3 protein: ATSLGTASNQPQH

V gene: TRBV19
J gene: TRBJ1-2
CDR3 length: 11
CDR3 protein: ASSIQGSDGYT

V gene: TRBV7-9
J gene: TRBJ2-7
CDR3 length: 11
CDR3 protein: ASSPLTTYEQY

V gene: TRBV7-3
J gene: TRBJ2-1
CDR3 length: 11
CDR3 protein: ASSLSGYNEQF

V gene: TRBV11-2
J gene: TRBJ1-1
CDR3 length: 14
CDR3 protein: ASRLGPGYMNTEAL